A single sample is the source of the 23 T cell receptor beta chains below, sequenced in a study of beta chain features in type 1 diabetes. Findings of the study overall: There was a moderate but significant shortening of TCRB CDR3s in all four CD4+ subsets of Type 1 diabetes patients.

Their antigen targets remain unknown. Reverse transcription of all isolated RNA meant that expressed TCRB transcripts were sequenced. Generated by immunoSEQ multiplex PCR, the TCRdb table keeps only in-frame clones and is missing some. Of some 360,000 clones detected, 8.5% to 10% appear once; the ten largest clones hold about 0.6%. The sample was central memory CD4+ T cells from blood. Receptors originate from a man aged 25 to 45 with type 1 diabetes.

This clone came up a few times. V gene TRBV5-5 combines with J gene TRBJ2-5; D uncertain. The CDR3 is 13 residues long. Germline V gives CDR1 SGHKS, CDR2 YYEKEE (reference sequence). V was shortened by 0 bases and J by 6 bases, with 9 bases between the two germline ends. DNA of the CDR3: TGTGCCAGCAGCTTGGTACAGCTTAAGACCCAGTACTTC. It translates to CASSLVQLKTQYF.

This clone has a handful of counts. The chain couples TRBV6-6 to TRBJ2-2, with D unclear. This CDR3 is built from 13 residues. Trimming shortened V by 10 bases and J by 0 bases, and 9 bases separated the two germline ends. Germline lookup yields CDR1 MNHNY and CDR2 SVGAGI (reference sequence). The DNA of the CDR3 is TGTGCCATCTTACATTCGAACACCGGGGAGCTGTTTTTT. This gives the protein CAILHSNTGELFF.

The chain has TRBV5-4 and TRBJ2-3; D gene uncertain. The CDR3 is made up of 12 amino acids. Trimming shortened V by 3 bases and J by 1 base, and 3 bases separated the two germline ends. Germline-derived CDR1 and CDR2 are SGHNT and YYREEE (reference sequence). CDR3 nucleotide sequence: TGTGCCAGCAGCTCGGGCACAGATACGCAGTATTTT. It codes for CASSSGTDTQYF.

This clone was seen more than once but under ten times. Other DNA sequences in the sample encode the same CDR3. V is TRBV6-5 and J is TRBJ1-2, with a possible D match to TRBD1 (5 bases). This CDR3 is built from 14 residues. Germline V gene data show CDR1 as MNHEY and CDR2 as SVGAGI. Trimming left V 0 bases short and J 7 bases short, with 12 bases between. In DNA, the CDR3 is TGTGCCAGCAGTTACTCCGGGACCGAGGGTGGCTACACCTTC. Its protein is CASSYSGTEGGYTF.

This clone was seen at least ten times. This rearrangement joins TRBV9 to TRBJ2-1; TRBD1 matches 9 bases. The CDR3 covers 13 residues. V shed 5 bases, J shed 9 bases, and the junction held 6 bases outside the gene matches. Germline V gene data show CDR1 as SGDLS and CDR2 as YYNGEE. The CDR3 DNA sequence: TGTGCCAGCAGGATACAGGGGGCCGGTGAGCAGTTCTTC. Translation gives CASRIQGAGEQFF.

The chain couples TRBV7-2 to TRBJ2-7; TRBD1 aligns across 8 bases. V shed 5 bases, J shed 3 bases, and the junction held 6 bases outside the gene matches. Germline CDR1 is SGHTA and CDR2 is FQGNSA. This CDR3 is built from 14 residues. DNA of the CDR3: TGTGCCAGCAGCCAGACAGGGGTGGACTACGAGCAGTACTTC. As protein: CASSQTGVDYEQYF.

This clone has a handful of counts. This chain joins TRBV11-2 and TRBJ2-7; 11 bases map to TRBD1. Germline V gene data show CDR1 as SGHAT and CDR2 as FQNNGV. V gave up 4 bases and J gave up 2 bases; unmatched junction bases: 7. This CDR3 spans 16 amino acids. The CDR3 DNA is TGTGCCAGCAGCTCAGTACGGGGACAGGGGGCCTACGAGCAGTACTTC. This encodes CASSSVRGQGAYEQYF.

V gene TRBV28 combines with J gene TRBJ1-5; D remains unclear. V lost 3 bases and J 4 bases, leaving 7 bases between the germline ends. The CDR3 totals 13 residues. Germline V gives CDR1 MDHEN, CDR2 SYDVKM. The CDR3 protein is CASSFTVNQPQHF. The CDR3 DNA is TGTGCCAGCAGTTTTACAGTTAATCAGCCCCAGCATTTT. The whole variable domain, remainder taken from reference TRBV28 and TRBJ1-5, is DVKVTQSSRYLVKRTGEKVFLECVQDMDHENMFWYRQDPGLGLRLIYFSYDVKMKEKGDIPEGYSVSREKKERFSLILESASTNQTSMYLCASSFTVNQPQHFGDGTRLSIL.

This clone turned up a few times. V gene TRBV10-3 combines with J gene TRBJ2-3; 8 bases map to TRBD2. The CDR3 length is 14 residues. V shed 7 bases and J 0 bases; nucleotides not matched to a gene: 3. CDR1 is ENHRY, CDR2 SYGVKD, per germline. DNA for the CDR3: TGTGCCATCACCCGCGGGGGGAGCACAGATACGCAGTATTTT. Protein: CAITRGGSTDTQYF.

This clone was detected ten times or more. The chain couples TRBV7-2 to TRBJ1-1; D is perhaps TRBD1 (5 bases). Germline CDR1 SGHTA, CDR2 FQGNSA. The CDR3 contains 14 residues. V lost 5 bases to trimming and J lost 4 bases, with 14 bases between them. The DNA for the CDR3 is TGTGCCAGCAGCGCAGGGCTGGCGGTCACTGAAGCTTTCTTT. As protein: CASSAGLAVTEAFF.

The sample holds many counts of this clone. The chain employs TRBV7-3 and TRBJ2-3; D remains ambiguous. The V end was cut by 7 bases, the J end by 4 bases, with 18 bases between. The germline V gene encodes CDR1 SGHTA and CDR2 FQGTGA. The CDR3 loop spans 15 amino acids. The CDR3 DNA follows: TGTGCCAGCAAGGAACGGCCGATGGGCGCAGATACGCAGTATTTT. Translating gives CASKERPMGADTQYF.

The chain couples TRBV29-1 to TRBJ2-2; the match to TRBD2 covers 10 bases. CDR3 length: 15 amino acids. J was trimmed by 4 bases and V by 5 bases; bases with no gene match: 7. Germline V gene lookup returns CDR1 SQVTM and CDR2 ANQGSEA. The CDR3, as DNA: TGCAGCGTTACCGGACTAGCGGATTTCACCGGGGAGCTGTTTTTT. It codes for CSVTGLADFTGELFF.

This sequence joins TRBV2 and TRBJ2-2; 9 positions agree with TRBD2. Germline CDR1 and CDR2: SNHLY and FYNNEI. CDR3 length: 17 amino acids. V shed 7 bases, J shed 8 bases, and the junction held 17 bases outside the gene matches. This CDR3 is CASTFGGAGGPGGELFF. Here the CDR3 DNA reads TGTGCCAGCACTTTCGGCGGGGCGGGAGGGCCCGGAGGGGAGCTGTTTTTT.

The chain is built from TRBV28 and TRBJ2-7; D assignment may be TRBD1 or TRBD2 (5 bases each). Germline values: CDR1 MDHEN, CDR2 SYDVKM. The CDR3 sequence is 14 residues long. Trimming pared 6 bases from V and 6 bases from J, leaving 18 bases between. Here the CDR3 reads CASRTQEALLEQYF. The CDR3, as DNA: TGTGCCAGCAGGACACAGGAGGCTCTTCTCGAGCAGTACTTC.

There are a few counts of this clone. This chain uses TRBV7-7 with TRBJ2-5; D possibly matches TRBD1 or TRBD2 (6 bases each). This CDR3 region has 13 residues. Per the germline V gene, CDR1 is SSHAT and CDR2 is FNYEAQ (reference sequence). CDR3 in amino acids: CASGWGPEETQYF. The DNA of the CDR3 is TGTGCTAGCGGATGGGGGCCGGAAGAGACCCAGTACTTC.

J is TRBJ1-1 and V is TRBV30, with D possibly matching TRBD1 (6 bases). V shed 2 bases and J shed 1 base, with 14 bases lying between them. Germline V lookup: CDR1 GTSNPN, CDR2 SVGIG (reference sequence). The CDR3 spans 15 residues. The CDR3 spells CAWSPPGTRNTEAFF. In DNA, the CDR3 is TGTGCCTGGAGTCCACCGGGGACAAGGAACACTGAAGCTTTCTTT.

For this clone: Other DNA sequences from this sample encode an identical CDR3 as well. V gene TRBV7-2 combines with J gene TRBJ2-7; 7 bases are a match to TRBD1. Unmatched junction bases numbered 3, after V lost 1 base and J lost 3 bases. The CDR3 spans 14 residues. CDR1 and CDR2 from the germline V gene are SGHTA and FQGNSA. CDR3 coding DNA: TGTGCCAGCAGCTTAGGACAGGGCTACTACGAGCAGTACTTC. It translates to CASSLGQGYYEQYF.

This clone was observed a few times. This rearrangement joins TRBV2 to TRBJ2-7; the D gene is possibly TRBD2 (5 bases). CDR3 length: 11 amino acids. V dropped 6 bases and J dropped 6 bases, with 9 bases sitting between them. Germline CDR1 reads SNHLY; CDR2 reads FYNNEI. The CDR3 DNA is TGTGCCAGCAGAGAGGGCCCCGAGCAGTACTTC. It translates to CASREGPEQYF.

This clone has more than one count but fewer than ten. This sequence joins TRBV29-1 and TRBJ1-1; 7 bases fit TRBD1. Unmatched junction bases numbered 14, after V lost 7 bases and J lost 3 bases. The germline V gene has CDR1 SQVTM and CDR2 ANQGSEA. This CDR3 contains 15 residues. The CDR3 loop is CSADGTAKAYTEAFF. The CDR3 bases are TGCAGCGCCGACGGGACAGCTAAGGCCTACACTGAAGCTTTCTTT.

V gene TRBV14 combines with J gene TRBJ2-3; D remains ambiguous. The V end lost 4 bases, the J end lost 6 bases, and 8 bases lay between the germline ends. The CDR3 loop spans 12 amino acids. Per the germline V gene, CDR1 is SGHDN and CDR2 is FVKESK. As DNA, the CDR3 is TGTGCCAGCAGCCCCTCCGCGGATACGCAGTATTTT. This sequence encodes CASSPSADTQYF.

The J gene is TRBJ2-7, the V gene TRBV5-1; 7 bases map to TRBD1. Germline V gene lookup returns CDR1 SGHRS and CDR2 YFSETQ. The CDR3 runs to 14 residues. V gave up 2 bases and J gave up 3 bases; unmatched junction bases: 5. The CDR3 sequence is CASSFGTEGYEQYF. CDR3 coding DNA: TGCGCCAGCAGCTTCGGGACAGAGGGCTACGAGCAGTACTTC.

Many counts were recorded for this clone. The rearrangement links TRBV7-2 to TRBJ1-5; D unresolved. CDR1 and CDR2 (germline): SGHTA, FQGNSA. V lost 4 bases to trimming and J lost 4 bases, with 14 bases between them. The CDR3 has 15 residues. CDR3 in DNA: TGTGCCAGCAGCTCCGGCCAAGGTATGAATCAGCCCCAGCATTTT. The encoded protein is CASSSGQGMNQPQHF.

The chain is built from TRBV5-4 and TRBJ1-1, with D hard to call. Germline-derived CDR1 and CDR2 are SGHNT and YYREEE (reference sequence). CDR3 size: 12 residues. The germline V and J ends were trimmed by 4 bases and 5 bases, with 9 bases remaining between them. In DNA form, the CDR3 reads TGTGCCAGCAGCCCCGGATTAACTGAAGCTTTCTTT. Translation: CASSPGLTEAFF. Looking up the rest from reference TRBV5-4 and TRBJ1-1 gives the full variable domain: ETGVTQSPTHLIKTRGQQVTLRCSSQSGHNTVSWYQQALGQGPQFIFQYYREEENGRGNFPPRFSGLQFPNYSSELNVNALELDDSALYLCASSPGLTEAFFGQGTRLTVV.